The 22 T cell receptor beta chains below were found in one sample sequenced in a study of identical twins. TCRdb reprocessed the 5' RACE reads with MiXCR, giving one entry per CDR3 protein. Of about 660,000 distinct CDR3 sequences listed, 8.5% to 9.5% are singletons. A further study also used this sample, focusing on yellow fever vaccine responses in identical twins.

Sequencing input: PBMCs. These receptors were taken from a woman under 30 in good health.

This chain joins TRBV10-3 and TRBJ2-2; a possible D gene is TRBD2 (6 bases). The CDR3 consists of 16 residues. In germline, CDR1 is ENHRY, CDR2 SYGVKD. Trimming shortened V by 0 bases and J by 2 bases, and 10 bases separated the two germline ends. CDR3 region: CAISESGSGNTGELFF. In nucleotides, the CDR3 is TGTGCCATCAGTGAGTCGGGTAGCGGAAACACCGGGGAGCTGTTTTTT.

V is TRBV28 and J is TRBJ2-1; D gene unclear. The CDR3 has 14 residues. Between the trimmed V and J ends, which lost 4 bases and 7 bases, there was a span of 14 bases. Germline CDR1 reads MDHEN; CDR2 reads SYDVKM. CDR3 loop: CASSSWVLGNEQFF. CDR3 sequence (DNA): TGTGCCAGCAGTTCCTGGGTTTTGGGTAATGAGCAGTTCTTC.

V is TRBV7-3 and J is TRBJ1-3; a possible D gene is TRBD1 (5 bases). CDR1 is SGHTA, CDR2 FQGTGA, per germline. The CDR3 spans 15 residues. The V end lost 5 bases, the J end lost 0 bases, and 11 bases lay between the germline ends. DNA for the CDR3: TGTGCCAGCAGCCCCACCGGGACCTCTGGAAACACCATATATTTT. Translated: CASSPTGTSGNTIYF.

This clonotype was seen repeatedly, ten times or more. The chain uses TRBV5-6 and TRBJ2-7, with a weak D call TRBD2 (5 bases). The CDR3 has 14 amino acids. V was shortened by 2 bases and J by 5 bases, with 14 bases between the two germline ends. Germline CDR1 and CDR2: SGHDT and YYEEEE. The CDR3 protein is CASSLRPNGNEQYF. The CDR3 DNA reads TGTGCCAGCAGCTTACGACCGAACGGGAACGAGCAGTACTTC. Variable domain in full (rest from reference TRBV5-6 and TRBJ2-7): DAGVTQSPTHLIKTRGQQVTLRCSPKSGHDTVSWYQQALGQGPQFIFQYYEEEERQRGNFPDRFSGHQFPNYSSELNVNALLLGDSALYLCASSLRPNGNEQYFGPGTRLTVT.

This chain connects TRBV21-1 to TRBJ2-5; TRBD1, the table's D call, was not compared with the DNA. TRBV21-1 is a pseudogene segment. The CDR3 loop spans 14 amino acids. CDR3 DNA: TGTGCCAGCAGCAAGGAACAGGGGGCAAAGACCCAGTACTTC. It yields the protein CASSKEQGAKTQYF.

This clonotype was counted only a few times. The V gene is TRBV29-1, the J gene TRBJ2-2; possible D gene TRBD1, 6 bases. Deletions cut 6 bases from V and 0 bases from J, with 8 bases between. The germline CDR1 and CDR2 sequences are SQVTM and ANQGSEA. The CDR3 has 13 residues. The CDR3 nucleotides read TGCAGCGTCAGACAGGCGAACACCGGGGAGCTGTTTTTT. Translating gives CSVRQANTGELFF.

This clonotype appeared a few times. The J gene is TRBJ2-2, the V gene TRBV29-1, with D perhaps being TRBD1 or TRBD2 (6 bases each). CDR1 is SQVTM, CDR2 ANQGSEA, per germline. Trimming pared 4 bases from V and 0 bases from J, leaving 12 bases between. The CDR3 loop spans 15 amino acids. The CDR3 region is CSVAGGPTNTGELFF. As DNA, the CDR3 is TGCAGCGTTGCCGGGGGCCCTACGAACACCGGGGAGCTGTTTTTT.

The V gene is TRBV5-1, the J gene TRBJ2-2; the D is unclear. Germline loops: CDR1 SGHRS, CDR2 YFSETQ. The CDR3 is 15 amino acids. With 4 bases removed from V and 3 bases from J, the gap between germline ends came to 13 bases. The CDR3 region is CASSLGRLYTGELFF. The CDR3 nucleotides read TGCGCCAGCAGCCTTGGACGGCTTTACACCGGGGAGCTGTTTTTT.

This clonotype has just a few counts. V and J are TRBV27 and TRBJ2-5; D call uncertain. The germline gives CDR1 MNHEY, CDR2 SMNVEV (reference sequence). V was trimmed by 5 bases and J by 0 bases, leaving 10 bases between them. The CDR3 has 14 residues. This CDR3 is CASSPSLYQETQYF. The CDR3 nucleotides read TGTGCCAGCAGTCCCTCCTTGTACCAAGAGACCCAGTACTTC.

In nucleotides, the CDR3 is TGTGCCAGCAGGGGGAGGTCAGATACGCAGTATTTT. Amino acid sequence: CASRGRSDTQYF. The gene calls are TRBV6-5 and TRBJ2-3; possible D gene TRBD2, 6 bases. Between the trimmed V and J ends, which lost 6 bases and 4 bases, there was a span of 8 bases. This CDR3 is 12 amino acids long. Germline CDR1 MNHEY, CDR2 SVGAGI.

This sequence joins TRBV15 and TRBJ1-2; 8 nucleotides match TRBD1. This CDR3 region has 17 residues. V dropped 0 bases and J dropped 3; count of bases not matched to a gene: 9. Looked up from germline, CDR1 is LNHNV and CDR2 is YYDKDF (reference sequence). Written as DNA, the CDR3 is TGTGCCACCAGCAGAGAACTTGACAGGGGAGCCGACTATGGCTACACCTTC. Translating it yields CATSRELDRGADYGYTF.

This rearrangement joins TRBV20-1 to TRBJ2-3; possible D gene TRBD2, 6 bases. V was shortened by 5 bases and J by 2 bases, with 20 bases between the two germline ends. Per germline, CDR1 DFQATT and CDR2 SNEGSKA (reference sequence). CDR3 length: 16 amino acids. Written as DNA, the CDR3 is TGCAGTGCTCCACTTACTCCGGGACTCGACACAGATACGCAGTATTTT. This gives the protein CSAPLTPGLDTDTQYF.

V gene TRBV2 combines with J gene TRBJ2-2; 10 nucleotides agree with TRBD1. Germline trimming cut 8 bases from V and 7 bases from J; bases unmatched to any gene: 7. Germline V gives CDR1 SNHLY, CDR2 FYNNEI. The CDR3 contains 14 residues. This CDR3 reads CASGTGDISGELFF. CDR3 DNA sequence: TGTGCCAGCGGGACAGGGGACATTAGCGGGGAGCTGTTTTTT.

At least ten counts were recorded for this clonotype. The chain employs TRBV3-1 and TRBJ2-2; perhaps TRBD1 as D (6 bases). CDR3 length: 19 residues. Germline V gene data show CDR1 as LGHDT and CDR2 as YNNKEL (reference sequence). With 1 base removed from V and 0 bases from J, the gap between germline ends came to 18 bases. The CDR3 is CASSQVEGRGPSNTGELFF. CDR3 DNA sequence: TGTGCCAGCAGCCAAGTCGAAGGCAGGGGCCCTTCGAACACCGGGGAGCTGTTTTTT.

The chain has TRBV12-3 or TRBV12-4 and TRBJ2-2; 15 bases line up with TRBD2. V dropped 9 bases and J dropped 4; count of bases not matched to a gene: 9. This CDR3 has 17 residues. The CDR3: CARPGLAGGPCTGELFF. CDR3 coding DNA: TGTGCCAGACCGGGACTAGCGGGAGGCCCGTGCACCGGGGAGCTGTTTTTT.

The chain has TRBV5-4 and TRBJ2-7; 9 bases are shared with TRBD1. The CDR3 length is 16 residues. J gave up 4 bases and V 0 bases, and 8 bases lay outside the gene matches. Germline-derived CDR1 and CDR2 are SGHNT and YYREEE (reference sequence). The CDR3 reads CASSLGGQGLIYEQYF. The CDR3 region has the DNA TGTGCCAGCAGCTTGGGGGGACAGGGTCTAATTTACGAGCAGTACTTC.

Only a few counts were recorded for this clonotype. The genes are TRBV18 and TRBJ2-7, with 11 bases aligning to TRBD1. The CDR3 is 18 amino acids. Trimming took 1 base from V and 3 from J; bases not matched to a gene: 11. CDR1 KGHSH and CDR2 LQKENI come from the germline V gene. The CDR3 nucleotides read TGTGCCAGCTCACCACTTCTTGTCGGACAGGGGGCGGGCTACGAGCAGTACTTC. Amino acids: CASSPLLVGQGAGYEQYF.

The genes are TRBV20-1 and TRBJ2-1; 13 bases align to TRBD2. CDR1 is DFQATT and CDR2 is SNEGSKA in the germline V gene (reference sequence). Trimming at V came to 4 bases and at J to 2 bases, leaving 5 bases not matched to a gene. The CDR3 has 16 amino acids. The CDR3 is CSANGLAGAPYNEQFF. DNA for the CDR3: TGCAGTGCTAATGGACTAGCGGGAGCCCCCTACAATGAGCAGTTCTTC.

There are many counts of this clonotype. This rearrangement joins TRBV5-1 to TRBJ2-5; 7 bases are shared with TRBD2. The CDR3 contains 14 residues. In germline, CDR1 is SGHRS, CDR2 YFSETQ. The trim removed 2 bases at V and 2 bases at J, leaving 3 bases unmatched. CDR3 protein: CASSFTRGQETQYF. The CDR3 region has the DNA TGCGCCAGCAGCTTTACGCGGGGGCAAGAGACCCAGTACTTC.

This clonotype has a handful of counts. The J gene is TRBJ2-1, the V gene TRBV25-1, with 13 bases matching TRBD2. The CDR3 is 20 amino acids. Germline lookup yields CDR1 MGHDK and CDR2 SYGVNS. The CDR3 spells CACPRTSGSEITSTYNEQFF. CDR3 DNA sequence: TGTGCATGCCCCCGGACTAGCGGGAGTGAAATTACCTCAACCTACAATGAGCAGTTCTTC.

This chain links TRBV21-1 with TRBJ1-5. TRBV21-1 is annotated as a pseudogene. The CDR3 consists of 15 residues. CDR3 nucleotides: TGTGCCAGCAGCAAAGATCGAACCCAGGATCAGCCCCAGCATTTT. Its protein product is CASSKDRTQDQPQHF.

V is TRBV10-3 and J is TRBJ2-7, with a possible D match to TRBD1 (6 bases). Trimming left V 3 bases short and J 0 bases short, with 9 bases between. The CDR3 consists of 14 residues. The germline CDR1 and CDR2 sequences are ENHRY and SYGVKD. The CDR3 coding sequence is TGTGCCATCAGTGATCCAGGGGTCTCCTACGAGCAGTACTTC. Its protein is CAISDPGVSYEQYF.